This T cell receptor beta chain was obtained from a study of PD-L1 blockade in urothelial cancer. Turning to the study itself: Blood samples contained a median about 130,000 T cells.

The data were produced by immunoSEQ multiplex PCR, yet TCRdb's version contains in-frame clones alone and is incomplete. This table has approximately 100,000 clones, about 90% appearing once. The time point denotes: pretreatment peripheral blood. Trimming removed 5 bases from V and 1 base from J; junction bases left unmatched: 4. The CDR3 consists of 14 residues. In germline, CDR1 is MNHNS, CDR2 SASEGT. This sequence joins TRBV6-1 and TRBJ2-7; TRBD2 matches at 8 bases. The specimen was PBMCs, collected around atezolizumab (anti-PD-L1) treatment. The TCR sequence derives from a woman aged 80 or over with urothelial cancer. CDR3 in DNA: TGTGCCAGCAGTTCAAGCGGGGGTTCCTACGAGCAGTACTTC. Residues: CASSSSGGSYEQYF.